This T cell receptor beta chain derives from a study of regulatory T cells in long-lasting Graves disease. The time point: newly diagnosed GD, antithyroid drugs for less than 3 months. PBMCs were the source of the RNA used for TCR sequencing. Whole-study results and caveats: Newly diagnosed disease favored TRBV20-1 and TRBJ2-1 over persistent disease.

The V end was cut by 0 bases, the J end by 4 bases, with 13 bases between. This CDR3 is 15 amino acids long. CDR1 is SGHKS and CDR2 is YYEKEE in the germline V gene (reference sequence). This clonotype was recorded at least ten times. Antigen specificity is unknown. iRepertoire HTBI primers and Arm-PCR of CDR3 regions built TCR beta libraries. One entry per CDR3 protein results from TCRdb running MiXCR on the multiplex PCR reads. The data hold 550,000 or so distinct CDR3 sequences, with about 11% observed a single time. This sample also appeared in a second study, on T cells in Graves' hyperthyroidism and ophthalmopathy. From that second work: An initial round of RT-PCR targeting the TCR CDR3 relied on the HTBI primer set. Ophthalmopathy stood apart from stable hyperthyroidism in a 13 V-J model.

The sequence came from a woman aged 25 to 39 with Graves disease. This chain joins TRBV5-5 and TRBJ2-5; D is perhaps TRBD2 (5 bases). The starting material was peripheral blood mononuclear cells (PBMCs), obtained at new diagnosis, from a patient treated with antithyroid drugs. Here the CDR3 reads CASSLGLAAVETQYF. CDR3 coding DNA: TGTGCCAGCAGCTTGGGCCTAGCCGCAGTAGAGACCCAGTACTTC. Variable domain in full (rest from reference TRBV5-5 and TRBJ2-5): DAGVTQSPTHLIKTRGQQVTLRCSPISGHKSVSWYQQVLGQGPQFIFQYYEKEERGRGNFPDRFSARQFPNYSSELNVNALLLGDSALYLCASSLGLAAVETQYFGPGTRLLVL.